Listed below are T cell receptor beta chains from one sample, sequenced in a study of human T cells and chemical hapten exposure. From the RACE reads, TCRdb called clonotypes with MiXCR, one entry per CDR3 protein. Of roughly 120,000 distinct CDR3 sequences in the sample, about an eighth were seen once. The sample in question was whole blood, obtained in connection with sensitization to the hapten diphenylcyclopropenone (DPC). Receptors originate from a woman aged 50 to 60 with alopecia areata. Some clones in this sample may be carry-over from other donors' samples. CDR3s include the opening cysteine and the closing phenylalanine or tryptophan. The order of the fields is J gene, V gene, CDR3 protein.

j_call: TRBJ2-3; v_call: TRBV7-9; cdr3_aa: CASSFGKREVLTDTQYF
j_call: TRBJ2-3; v_call: TRBV7-2; cdr3_aa: CASRIRQGSGDTQYF
j_call: TRBJ1-5; v_call: TRBV23-1; cdr3_aa: CASSQTDRGGNQPQHF
j_call: TRBJ2-7; v_call: TRBV29-1; cdr3_aa: CSVVVGPNPSGEQYF
j_call: TRBJ2-1; v_call: TRBV20-1; cdr3_aa: CSARRPSNNEQFF
j_call: TRBJ1-6; v_call: TRBV7-9; cdr3_aa: CASSSPPGHNSPLHF
j_call: TRBJ2-1; v_call: TRBV2; cdr3_aa: CASSLTLFDEQFF
j_call: TRBJ2-7; v_call: TRBV7-9; cdr3_aa: CASSGTSAFTYEQYF
j_call: TRBJ2-7; v_call: TRBV28; cdr3_aa: CASTLSRGRYEQYF
j_call: TRBJ2-3; v_call: TRBV5-4; cdr3_aa: CASSLQGIGNTQYF
j_call: TRBJ2-1; v_call: TRBV9; cdr3_aa: CASSVGQAPYNEQFF
j_call: TRBJ2-3; v_call: TRBV29-1; cdr3_aa: CSVATGGDTDTQYF
j_call: TRBJ1-1; v_call: TRBV5-4; cdr3_aa: CASSFRGSEAFF
j_call: TRBJ2-5; v_call: TRBV20-1; cdr3_aa: CSASPTAGEKTQYF
j_call: TRBJ1-5; v_call: TRBV28; cdr3_aa: CASSFLNQPQHF
j_call: TRBJ2-5; v_call: TRBV24-1; cdr3_aa: CATSESKTQYF
j_call: TRBJ2-7; v_call: TRBV7-9; cdr3_aa: CASSLAQGAVVPHLF
j_call: TRBJ2-1; v_call: TRBV7-9; cdr3_aa: CASSPGLRSNEQFF
j_call: TRBJ1-6; v_call: TRBV28; cdr3_aa: CASSLKDSPLHF
j_call: TRBJ2-7; v_call: TRBV18; cdr3_aa: CASSTGPGTFSEQYF
j_call: TRBJ2-1; v_call: TRBV4-2; cdr3_aa: CASSQEERGGFYNEQFF
j_call: TRBJ1-1; v_call: TRBV14; cdr3_aa: CASSPGGYTEAFF
j_call: TRBJ2-3; v_call: TRBV7-8; cdr3_aa: CASSLGLVSDTQYF
j_call: TRBJ2-3; v_call: TRBV7-2; cdr3_aa: CASSPPGQGFSDTQYF
j_call: TRBJ2-1; v_call: TRBV20-1; cdr3_aa: CSASSPVYNEQFF
j_call: TRBJ1-1; v_call: TRBV7-9; cdr3_aa: CASSLVQGDAFF
j_call: TRBJ1-6; v_call: TRBV6-6; cdr3_aa: CASRVVGIDNSPLHF
j_call: TRBJ2-7; v_call: TRBV11-2; cdr3_aa: CASSSPGTGLYEQYF
j_call: TRBJ2-1; v_call: TRBV7-2; cdr3_aa: CASSRDRGGRNEQFF
j_call: TRBJ1-1; v_call: TRBV29-1; cdr3_aa: CSVDRRGTDTEAFF
j_call: TRBJ1-1; v_call: TRBV2; cdr3_aa: CASSGTRGRGEAFF
j_call: TRBJ2-2; v_call: TRBV3-2; cdr3_aa: CASSQVRGANTGELFF
j_call: TRBJ1-2; v_call: TRBV28; cdr3_aa: CASSLDRQGYGYTF
j_call: TRBJ2-1; v_call: TRBV29-1; cdr3_aa: CSVRLGPMQFF
j_call: TRBJ2-1; v_call: TRBV5-1; cdr3_aa: CASSLEYGRPWFF
j_call: TRBJ1-2; v_call: TRBV6-2/TRBV6-3; cdr3_aa: CASSYSRQAYGYTF
j_call: TRBJ2-5; v_call: TRBV5-6; cdr3_aa: CASSFRQGARTETQYF
j_call: TRBJ2-3; v_call: TRBV12-3/TRBV12-4; cdr3_aa: CASSRAVGGNADTQYF
j_call: TRBJ2-4; v_call: TRBV20-1; cdr3_aa: CSTKAQGGVEAKNIQYF
j_call: TRBJ1-1; v_call: TRBV28; cdr3_aa: CASSFGTNTEAFF
j_call: TRBJ2-2; v_call: TRBV27; cdr3_aa: CASTPLRGAGELFF
j_call: TRBJ1-2; v_call: TRBV5-4; cdr3_aa: CASSLGQANYGYTF
j_call: TRBJ1-2; v_call: TRBV28; cdr3_aa: CASSAGHYGYTF
j_call: TRBJ2-1; v_call: TRBV19; cdr3_aa: CASSPGTSGGNEQFF
j_call: TRBJ2-7; v_call: TRBV7-9; cdr3_aa: CASSLGTSVGEQYF
j_call: TRBJ1-1; v_call: TRBV19; cdr3_aa: CASGRFEAFF
j_call: TRBJ2-3; v_call: TRBV18; cdr3_aa: CASSPGEGRTDTQYF
j_call: TRBJ1-1; v_call: TRBV4-1; cdr3_aa: CASRPITTTDEAFF
j_call: TRBJ1-2; v_call: TRBV12-5; cdr3_aa: CASGLDGTYGYTF
j_call: TRBJ2-6; v_call: TRBV7-2; cdr3_aa: CASTRERLVGANVLTF
j_call: TRBJ1-2; v_call: TRBV12-3/TRBV12-4; cdr3_aa: CASSRSGTAFIGYTF
j_call: TRBJ2-7; v_call: TRBV12-2; cdr3_aa: CASRPGEELGSYEQYF